This TCR beta chain derives from a study of identical twins. Study findings and constraints: Out-of-frame alpha sequences common to twins exhibited an excess of low generation probability. Conclusions relied on cross-sectional statistical analysis, not following the same donors.

This clonotype was detected a few times. Its target is unknown. One end of the junction does not line up with germline, which may come from a read error. In germline, CDR1 is LGHDT, CDR2 YNNKEL (reference sequence). The CDR3 spans 18 residues. The authors used template switching to add a universal primer site and gave cDNA unique molecular identifiers. TCRdb reprocessed the 5' RACE reads with MiXCR, giving one entry per CDR3 protein. The sample shows nearly 900,000 distinct CDR3 sequences, over 9% of them seen only once. Separately, the same data were catalogued under a study of yellow fever vaccine responses in identical twins.

The TCR sequence derives from a woman in her late teens or twenties in good health. Source material: PBMCs. The chain couples TRBV3-1 to TRBJ2-3; D could derive from TRBD1 or TRBD2 (6 bases each). In nucleotides, the CDR3 is TGTGCCAGCAGTCAAGTGGTTCCGGGGGCGCCAATGCGGGATACGCAGTATTTT. As protein: CASSQVVPGAPMRDTQYF.